The present T cell receptor (beta chain) was sequenced within a study of blood T cell repertoires in COVID-19. Study in general: The United States, Italy and Spain were the sources of the acute and convalescent COVID-19 samples.

Looked up from germline, CDR1 is MNHEY and CDR2 is SMNVEV (reference sequence). The trim removed 11 bases at V and 2 bases at J, leaving 7 bases unmatched. This CDR3 region has 14 residues. Data came from immunoSEQ multiplex PCR; TCRdb stores just in-frame clones and leaves some out. The sample contains some 300,000 clones, around nine tenths of which appear only once. The sequencing input was PBMCs or T cells enriched from blood (not recorded which). The V and J genes are TRBV27 and TRBJ2-3, with 10 nucleotides matching TRBD2. This sequence originates from a woman aged 25 to 39 who had been exposed to COVID-19. Here the CDR3 DNA reads TGTGCCTGCTCTAGCGGGGGCTACACAGATACGCAGTATTTT. It specifies CACSSGGYTDTQYF.